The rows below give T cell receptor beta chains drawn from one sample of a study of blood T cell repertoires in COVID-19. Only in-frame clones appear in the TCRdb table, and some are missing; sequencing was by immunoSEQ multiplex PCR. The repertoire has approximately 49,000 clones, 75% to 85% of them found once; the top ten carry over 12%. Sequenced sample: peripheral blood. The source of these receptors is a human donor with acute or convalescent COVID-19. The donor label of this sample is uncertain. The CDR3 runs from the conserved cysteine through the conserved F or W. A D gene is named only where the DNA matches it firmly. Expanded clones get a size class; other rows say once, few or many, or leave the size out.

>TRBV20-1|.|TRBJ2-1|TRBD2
TGCAGTGCTAGTTCTCCTAGCGGGGGGGCGTACAATGAGCAGTTCTTC
CSASSPSGGAYNEQFF
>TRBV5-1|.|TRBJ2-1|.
TGCGCCAGCAGCTTGGGTGGAGGGGTGGGTGAGCAGTTCTTC
CASSLGGGVGEQFF
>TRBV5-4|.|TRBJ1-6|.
TGTGCCAGCAGGTTCTTATCGGATTCACCCCTCCACTTT
CASRFLSDSPLHF
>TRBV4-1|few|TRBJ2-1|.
TGCGCCAGCAGCCAAGATCAAAGGGGCGGCGGAGTCTACAATGAGCAGTTCTTC
CASSQDQRGGGVYNEQFF
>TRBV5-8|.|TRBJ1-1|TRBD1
TGTGCCAGCAGCTTGGACAGGGGCACTGAAGCTTTCTTT
CASSLDRGTEAFF
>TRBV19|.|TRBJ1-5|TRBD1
TGTGCCAGTAGTATGGACAGGGATCAGCCCCAGCATTTT
CASSMDRDQPQHF
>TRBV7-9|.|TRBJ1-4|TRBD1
TGTGCCAGCAGCAACACAGGGGGCCTTTATGAAAAACTGTTTTTT
CASSNTGGLYEKLFF
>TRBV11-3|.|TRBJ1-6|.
TGTGCCAGCAGCTTCGGGGGGTATAATTCACCCCTCCACTTT
CASSFGGYNSPLHF
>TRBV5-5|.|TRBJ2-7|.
TGTGCCAGCAGCTGGACAGACCCTTACGAGCAGTACTTC
CASSWTDPYEQYF
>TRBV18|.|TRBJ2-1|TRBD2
TGTGCCAGCTCACCACACGCTAGCGGGGGCTCCTACAATGAGCAGTTCTTC
CASSPHASGGSYNEQFF
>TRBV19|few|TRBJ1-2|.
TGTGCCAGTAGTATAGGCAACAGAAACTATGGCTACACCTTC
CASSIGNRNYGYTF
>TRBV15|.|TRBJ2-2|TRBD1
TGTGCCACCAGCAGCCGACAGGGGGCTGTCACCGGGGAGCTGTTTTTT
CATSSRQGAVTGELFF
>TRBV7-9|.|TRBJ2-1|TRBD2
TGTGCCAGCAGCTTAGGGACTAGAAGCAATGAGCAGTTCTTC
CASSLGTRSNEQFF
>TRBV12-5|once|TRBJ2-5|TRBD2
TGTGCTAGTGGTTTGGGACTAGCGGGGTCAGAGACCCAGTACTTC
CASGLGLAGSETQYF
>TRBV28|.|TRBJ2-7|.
TGTGCCATCCGTGAGGGCTACGAGCAGTACTTC
CAIREGYEQYF
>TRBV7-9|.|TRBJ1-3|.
TGTGCCAGCAGCTTGGGGACACAGTGGACCAAGGCAGCCGGAAACACCATATATTTT
CASSLGTQWTKAAGNTIYF
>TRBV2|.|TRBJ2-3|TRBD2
TGTGCCACGCCTAGCGGGAGCACAGATACGCAGTATTTT
CATPSGSTDTQYF
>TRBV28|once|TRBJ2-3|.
TGTGCCAGCAGTTTGTGGACAGCTTCAGATACGCAGTATTTT
CASSLWTASDTQYF
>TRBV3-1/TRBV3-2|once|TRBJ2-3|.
TGTGCCAGCAGCCAAGATGAGACTAGGGCAGATACGCAGTATTTT
CASSQDETRADTQYF
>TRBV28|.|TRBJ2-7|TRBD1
TGTGCCAGCAGTATTTCGGGACAGCCTCGCTACGAGCAGTACTTC
CASSISGQPRYEQYF
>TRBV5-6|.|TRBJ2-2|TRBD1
TGTGCCAGCAGCTCAGGACAGGGGCACACCGGGGAGCTGTTTTTT
CASSSGQGHTGELFF
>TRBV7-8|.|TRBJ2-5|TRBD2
TGTGCCAGCAGCTTAGGGGGTCTAGCGGTTCAAGAGACCCAGTACTTC
CASSLGGLAVQETQYF
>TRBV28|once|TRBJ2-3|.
TGTGCCAGCAGTTTCGTGGCAATAAGCACAGATACGCAGTATTTT
CASSFVAISTDTQYF
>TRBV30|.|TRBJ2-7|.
TGTGCCTGGAGTAGGAGTCGCTCCTACGAGCAGTACTTC
CAWSRSRSYEQYF
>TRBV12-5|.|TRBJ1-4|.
TGTGCTAGTGGTGGCGGGGGAGGAGAAGAAAAACTGTTTTTT
CASGGGGGEEKLFF
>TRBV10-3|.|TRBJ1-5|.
TGTGCCATCAGCCAGCAGGTAGATAATCAGCCCCAGCATTTT
CAISQQVDNQPQHF
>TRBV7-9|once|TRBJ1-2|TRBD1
TGTGCCAGCAGCGATGACAGGGCGTTAGGTGGCTACACCTTC
CASSDDRALGGYTF
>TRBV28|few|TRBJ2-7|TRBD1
TGTGCCAGCAGGCCACAACAGGGGATGTCCTACGAGCAGTACTTC
CASRPQQGMSYEQYF
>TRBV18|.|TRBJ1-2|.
TGTGCCAGCTCACCACGGCAGGAGGATGGCTACACCTTC
CASSPRQEDGYTF
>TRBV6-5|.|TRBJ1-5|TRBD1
TGTGCCAGCAGCCAGACAGGGGTTGGTCAGCCCCAGCATTTT
CASSQTGVGQPQHF
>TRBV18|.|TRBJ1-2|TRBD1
TGTGCCAGCTCACCCAGACAGGGTAACAACTATGGCTACACCTTC
CASSPRQGNNYGYTF
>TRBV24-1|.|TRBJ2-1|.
TGTGCCACCAGTGATCCCCTGGGGCAGGGGGGACAGAATGAGCAGTTCTTC
CATSDPLGQGGQNEQFF
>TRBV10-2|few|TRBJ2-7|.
TGCGCCAGCAGTGAGCTGAACGGGCAGTACTTC
CASSELNGQYF
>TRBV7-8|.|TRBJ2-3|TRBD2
TGTGCCAGCAGCCCACTAGCGGGGGAAAGCACAGATACGCAGTATTTT
CASSPLAGESTDTQYF
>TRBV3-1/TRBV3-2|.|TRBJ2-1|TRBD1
TGTGCCAGCAGCCACCAACAGGGGTGCCAGTTCTTC
CASSHQQGCQFF
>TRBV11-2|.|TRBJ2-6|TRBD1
TGTGCCAGCAGCCCCCGGGACAGGGGGCCCGGGGCCAACGTCCTGACTTTC
CASSPRDRGPGANVLTF
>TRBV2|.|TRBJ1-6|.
TGTGCCAGCAGTGGACACATTACACCCCTCCACTTT
CASSGHITPLHF
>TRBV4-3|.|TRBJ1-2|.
TGCGCCAGCAACCACCCCTTATCCGGTGATGTCTATGGCTACACCTTC
CASNHPLSGDVYGYTF
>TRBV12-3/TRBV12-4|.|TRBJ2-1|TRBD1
TGTGCCAGCAGTTTAATGGGACAGGGTAAGCAGTTCTTC
CASSLMGQGKQFF
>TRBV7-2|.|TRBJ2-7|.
TGTGCCAGCAGCTTGGCGGGGACCGAGCAGTACTTC
CASSLAGTEQYF
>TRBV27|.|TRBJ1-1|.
TGTGCCAGCAGTTTTGGGGTACTAGGGAACACTGAAGCTTTCTTT
CASSFGVLGNTEAFF
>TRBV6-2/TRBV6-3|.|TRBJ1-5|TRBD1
TGTGCCAGCAGTTACCGGACAGGCTCGGGGCAGCCCCAGCATTTT
CASSYRTGSGQPQHF
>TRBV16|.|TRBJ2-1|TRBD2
TGTGCCAGCAGCCACCTCGAGGGAGGGAATGAGCAGTTCTTC
CASSHLEGGNEQFF
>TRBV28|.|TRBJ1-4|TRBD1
TGTGCCAGTCGACAGGGCGCTTCAACTAATGAAAAACTGTTTTTT
CASRQGASTNEKLFF
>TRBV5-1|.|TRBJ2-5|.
TGCGCCAGCAGCTTAGCGGCCGGCGGGGCGGTAGAGACCCAGTACTTC
CASSLAAGGAVETQYF
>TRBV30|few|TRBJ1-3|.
TGTGCCTGGAGCATCGGGAGTCCGTCTGGAAACACCATATATTTT
CAWSIGSPSGNTIYF